This T cell receptor (beta chain) was found in a study of T cell responses to AZD1222 COVID-19 vaccine. The CDR3 runs to 16 residues. From germline, CDR1 is LNHNV and CDR2 YYDKDF (reference sequence). V was pared by 3 bases and J by 4 bases, with 11 bases of the junction left unmatched. Study results and caveats: Donor demographics were predominantly white British with a female majority; clonal diversity may be underestimated. At baseline, just five to seven AZD1222 recipients tested seropositive. Repertoire sampling occurred only after the peak T cell response. Reportedly, close to half of spike-specific TCRs are directed against unmutated variant regions.

Sequencing was performed with immunoSEQ multiplex PCR; in TCRdb, only in-frame clones are kept and a portion is missing. This sample carries roughly 100,000 clones, 90% to 95% of them seen once, and the ten largest clones take about 41%. As concerns this clone: Its specificity is unknown.

Material: peripheral blood, obtained on day 0 of AZD1222 vaccination. The chain combines TRBV15 with TRBJ1-2, with 7 bases fitting TRBD1. The sequence was collected from an adult in good health. Written as DNA, the CDR3 is TGTGCCACCAGCAGCACCCCGGGACAGAACATCTATGGCTACACCTTC. Protein product: CATSSTPGQNIYGYTF. The full variable domain, completed using reference TRBV15 and TRBJ1-2, is DAMVIQNPRYQVTQFGKPVTLSCSQTLNHNVMYWYQQKSSQAPKLLFHYYDKDFNNEADTPDNFQSRRPNTSFCFLDIRSPGLGDTAMYLCATSSTPGQNIYGYTFGSGTRLTVV.